This T cell receptor (beta chain) emerged from a study of blood T cell repertoires in COVID-19 (dated by TCRdb to about 2020). For the wider study: Samples covering the acute and convalescent phases of COVID-19 were provided by collaborators in the United States, Italy and Spain. The prospective study material was composed of cDNA or gDNA derived from T cells, B-cell-depleted T cells, or PBMCs. The dataset comprised deeply sampled blood TCRbeta repertoires from subjects exposed to, actively infected with, or recovered from COVID-19. A freely available public database, intended as a resource for researchers studying the immune response to SARS-CoV-2, is where the repertoires were released. Samples came from the ongoing ImmuneRACE study (first 160 participants) plus 1,254 subjects from 6 global collaborators. A de-identified subject ID, COVID-19 status, age in years and sex were almost always included in the sample metadata. Where available, HLA class I and class II types were obtained from metadata supplied by the sample provider rather than from assay-based typing. Results the study describes overall, beyond this receptor: The amount of clinical and demographic metadata varied by source and participant and was provided uncurated.

TCRbeta CDR3 regions were amplified from genomic DNA by means of the immunoSEQ Assay, a bias-controlled multiplex PCR. As for the authors' bioinformatics: Within the assay, amplification of reference gene primers was used to estimate how many nucleated cells each sample contained. To quantify the absolute abundance of each unique TCRbeta CDR3 rearrangement, sequence reads were collapsed and filtered. For each sample, productive Simpson clonality was calculated by taking the square root of Simpson's diversity index across productive rearrangements. The clones in this table, taken by TCRdb from immuneACCESS, are in-frame only. Not every clone is retained; where verified, under half of the shortfall comes from an unresolved V gene, and the cause of the rest is unknown. V and J calls and clone size follow that table, whereas D and trimming were derived from the DNA. The sample contains roughly 200,000 clones, 65% to 90% of them found a single time. The ten biggest clones cover 3% to 4% of the sample.

From its cysteine to its phenylalanine, the CDR3 spans 15 amino acids. The sequence is cut down to CDR3 DNA, 45 bases in frame from base 1. V loses 8 bases, J loses 3 bases, and the germline ends lie 17 bases apart. CDR1 and CDR2, per the germline V gene, are SGHTA and FQGTGA. Enrolling through a virtual design, the prospective study's participants ranged in age from roughly 18 to 89 years and lived across roughly 24 United States geographic areas. In the prospective study, cohorts were assigned on the basis of participant-reported clinical history obtained from a screening survey and a study questionnaire. Mobile phlebotomists in the prospective study collected whole blood, serum and a nasopharyngeal or oropharyngeal swab from every participant. Additional blood draws and questionnaires over an approximately two-month period could optionally be provided by prospective study participants. Before DNA extraction, prospective study blood samples were shipped either frozen or at room temperature.

About this clone itself: The antigen it recognizes is unknown. It has no much larger one-base neighbor in the sample; base qualities were not kept.

The sequenced material came from PBMCs or T cells enriched from blood (not recorded which). This clonotype originated in a woman aged 40 to 49 with acute COVID-19. The sequence is built from TRBV7-3 and TRBJ2-1, with an unclear D gene assignment. CDR3 loop: CASATGGGNYNEQFF. The nucleotides read TGTGCCAGCGCGACCGGCGGCGGCAACTACAATGAGCAGTTCTTC.